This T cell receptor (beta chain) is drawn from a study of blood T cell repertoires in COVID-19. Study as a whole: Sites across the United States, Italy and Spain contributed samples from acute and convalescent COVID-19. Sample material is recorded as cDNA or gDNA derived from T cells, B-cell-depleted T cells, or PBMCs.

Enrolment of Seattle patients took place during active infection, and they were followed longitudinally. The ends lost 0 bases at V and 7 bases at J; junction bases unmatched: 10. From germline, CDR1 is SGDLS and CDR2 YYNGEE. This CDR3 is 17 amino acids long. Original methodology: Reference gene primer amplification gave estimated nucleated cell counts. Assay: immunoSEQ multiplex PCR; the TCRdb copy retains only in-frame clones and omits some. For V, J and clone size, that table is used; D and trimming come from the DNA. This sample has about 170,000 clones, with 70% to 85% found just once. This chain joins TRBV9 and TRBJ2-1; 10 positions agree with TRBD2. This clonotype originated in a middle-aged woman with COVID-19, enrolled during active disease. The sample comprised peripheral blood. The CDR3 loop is CASSVGLAGALGNEQFF. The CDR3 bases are TGTGCCAGCAGCGTAGGTCTAGCGGGGGCCCTAGGTAATGAGCAGTTCTTC.